A single sample is the source of the 13 T cell receptor beta chains below, sequenced in a study of blood T cell repertoires in COVID-19. Assay used: immunoSEQ multiplex PCR; TCRdb lists only in-frame clones, some missing. The table records 200,000 to 250,000 clones, almost 85% of them present only once. Sequencing was done on a sample of peripheral blood. All receptors derive from a woman aged 40 to 50 with acute or convalescent COVID-19.

The V call is TRBV28, the J call TRBJ1-2, with no clear D. The CDR3 spans 13 residues. The V and J ends lost 5 bases and 4 bases respectively, with 11 bases between them. Germline CDR1 and CDR2: MDHEN and SYDVKM. CDR3 protein: CASSLGRSYGYTF. The CDR3 DNA reads TGTGCCAGCAGTCTAGGAAGGAGCTATGGCTACACCTTC.

The chain links TRBV6-1 to TRBJ1-5, with 8 nucleotides matching TRBD1. Germline V gene sequence: CDR1 MNHNS, CDR2 SASEGT. After removal of 3 bases from V and 4 bases from J, the junction contained 5 bases not matched to a gene. CDR3 length: 15 residues. CDR3 residues: CASSETGDTNQPQHF. CDR3 coding DNA: TGTGCCAGCAGTGAGACAGGGGATACAAATCAGCCCCAGCATTTT.

Concerning this clone itself: The sample carries other DNA sequences with the same CDR3. The chain links TRBV7-3 to TRBJ2-3, with 7 nucleotides matching TRBD2. Germline V lookup: CDR1 SGHTA, CDR2 FQGTGA. The CDR3 is made up of 14 amino acids. The J segment lost 2 bases and the V segment lost 2 bases, leaving 1 base of the junction unmatched. The CDR3 bases are TGTGCCAGCAGCTTAGCGGGGGTCACAGATACGCAGTATTTT. Amino acid sequence: CASSLAGVTDTQYF.

CDR3 in DNA: TGTGCCAGCAGTGAGGGGGCAGGGGGAGGCACTGAAGCTTTCTTT. Translation gives CASSEGAGGGTEAFF. The V gene is TRBV25-1, the J gene TRBJ1-1; 7 bases align to TRBD1. V shed 3 bases and J 4 bases; nucleotides not matched to a gene: 8. This CDR3 has 15 amino acids. Per germline, CDR1 MGHDK and CDR2 SYGVNS. The complete variable domain, with remaining parts taken from reference TRBV25-1 and TRBJ1-1, reads EADIYQTPRYLVIGTGKKITLECSQTMGHDKMYWYQQDPGMELHLIHYSYGVNSTEKGDLSSESTVSRIRTEHFPLTLESARPSHTSQYLCASSEGAGGGTEAFFGQGTRLTVV.

The chain's CDR3 is CASSQDGGGLHADTQYF. CDR3 in DNA: TGTGCCAGCAGCCAAGACGGGGGGGGCCTTCACGCCGATACGCAGTATTTT. The chain links TRBV3-1 (or the pseudogene TRBV3-2) to TRBJ2-3; TRBD2 aligns across 8 bases. The ends lost 0 bases at V and 6 bases at J; junction bases unmatched: 11. The CDR3 runs to 17 residues. CDR1 LGHDT and CDR2 YNNKEL come from the germline V gene (reference sequence).

This sequence joins TRBV18 and TRBJ2-7, with 9 bases identical to TRBD1. Germline CDR1 reads KGHSH; CDR2 reads LQKENI. There are 14 residues in the CDR3. J gave up 5 bases and V 6 bases, and 8 bases lay outside the gene matches. CDR3 bases: TGTGCCAGCTCGACGACAGGGGGACCTGACGAGCAGTACTTC. Its translation is CASSTTGGPDEQYF.

CDR3 bases: TGTGCCAGTAGGGGGCAAGGAGATACGCAGTATTTT. Residues: CASRGQGDTQYF. The chain recombines TRBV19 with TRBJ2-3; D is possibly TRBD1 (5 bases). This CDR3 comprises 12 residues. Germline CDR1 and CDR2: LNHDA and SQIVND (reference sequence). V shed 6 bases and J shed 5 bases, with 9 bases lying between them.

The chain recombines TRBV7-9 with TRBJ2-1, with 10 positions matching TRBD1. Germline-derived CDR1 and CDR2 are SEHNR and FQNEAQ (reference sequence). CDR3 size: 15 residues. Unmatched junction bases numbered 2, after V lost 1 base and J lost 5 bases. The CDR3 spells CASSLGTGGNNEQFF. In DNA form, the CDR3 reads TGTGCCAGCAGCTTAGGGACAGGGGGGAACAATGAGCAGTTCTTC.

The chain uses TRBV10-3 and TRBJ2-3; the D gene is possibly TRBD2 (6 bases). This CDR3 spans 11 amino acids. V lost 8 bases, J lost 6 bases, and 9 bases lay in between. Germline CDR1 reads ENHRY; CDR2 reads SYGVKD. The CDR3 nucleotides are TGTGCCATCTCGGGGAGGGATACGCAGTATTTT. It encodes CAISGRDTQYF.

V gene TRBV24-1 combines with J gene TRBJ2-7, with 9 positions matching TRBD1. The V gene's germline CDR1 is KGHDR and CDR2 SFDVKD. This CDR3 comprises 16 residues. The V segment lost 3 bases and the J segment 5 bases; nucleotides outside the gene matches: 10. In DNA form, the CDR3 reads TGTGCCACCAGTGATAATACAGGGGGCGAACTCCACGAGCAGTACTTC. Translated: CATSDNTGGELHEQYF.

The genes are TRBV7-2 and TRBJ1-6; TRBD1 agrees at 11 bases. Germline V gene sequence: CDR1 SGHTA, CDR2 FQGNSA. V gave up 5 bases and J gave up 9 bases; unmatched junction bases: 6. There are 15 residues in the CDR3. The CDR3 sequence is CASSPRTGGASPLHF. The CDR3 DNA follows: TGTGCCAGCAGCCCTCGGACAGGGGGCGCTTCACCCCTCCACTTT. Full variable domain (outside the CDR3, taken from reference TRBV7-2 and TRBJ1-6): GAGVSQSPSNKVTEKGKDVELRCDPISGHTALYWYRQSLGQGLEFLIYFQGNSAPDKSGLPSDRFSAERTGGSVSTLTIQRTQQEDSAVYLCASSPRTGGASPLHFGNGTRLTVT.

The chain carries TRBV30 and TRBJ2-1, with 12 bases aligning to TRBD2. This CDR3 is built from 18 residues. Losses at the gene ends were 3 bases for V and 7 bases for J; bases not matched to a gene: 16. Germline V gives CDR1 GTSNPN, CDR2 SVGIG (reference sequence). The DNA of the CDR3 is TGTGCCTGGAGCTCGATCCTGCTAGCGGGGGGGCCTGGGAATGAGCAGTTCTTC. Its protein product is CAWSSILLAGGPGNEQFF.

V is TRBV7-8 and J is TRBJ2-5; 12 bases are a match to TRBD2. Germline V gives CDR1 SGHVS, CDR2 FQNEAQ. The CDR3 length is 17 residues. The V segment lost 3 bases and the J segment 4 bases; nucleotides outside the gene matches: 9. The DNA for the CDR3 is TGTGCCAGCAGCTTCCGGCTGACTAGCGGGAGAGGAGAGACCCAGTACTTC. Its translation: CASSFRLTSGRGETQYF.